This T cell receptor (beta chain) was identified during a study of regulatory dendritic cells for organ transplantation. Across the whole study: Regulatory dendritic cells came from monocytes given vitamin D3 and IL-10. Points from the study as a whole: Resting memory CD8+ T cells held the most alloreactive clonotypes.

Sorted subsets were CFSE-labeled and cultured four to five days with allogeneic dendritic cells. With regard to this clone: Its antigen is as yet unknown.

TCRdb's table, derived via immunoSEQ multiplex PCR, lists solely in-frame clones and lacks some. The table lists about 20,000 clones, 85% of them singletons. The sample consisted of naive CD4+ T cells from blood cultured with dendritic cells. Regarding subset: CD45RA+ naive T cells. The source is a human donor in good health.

Written as DNA, the CDR3 is TGTGCCACTTCGGACAGGGGGATCACCGGGGAGCTGTTTTTT. As protein: CATSDRGITGELFF. The chain combines TRBV19 with TRBJ2-2, with 10 nucleotides matching TRBD1. Germline CDR1 reads LNHDA; CDR2 reads SQIVND (reference sequence). This CDR3 has 14 amino acids. The V gene end was trimmed by 10 bases and the J gene end by 4 bases; junction bases not matched to a gene: 6.